Below, 30 T cell receptor beta chains from the same sample are listed, as sequenced in a study of T-cell reconstitution after alpha-beta-depleted transplantation in children. Library preparation (for TCRbeta) was performed with unique molecular identifiers. MiXCR, applied by TCRdb to the PCR reads, yields one record per CDR3 protein. The profile shows over 450,000 distinct CDR3 sequences, roughly a tenth of them singletons. This material consisted of PBMCs, taken before TCRalphabeta/CD19-depleted stem cell transplant. The receptors derive from a child aged 2-15 years with inherited bone marrow failure, due to receive a stem cell transplant.

At least ten counts were recorded for this clonotype. The rearrangement joins TRBV12-3 or TRBV12-4 to TRBJ1-1; D unclear. V was trimmed by 6 bases and J by 7 bases, leaving 15 bases between them. This CDR3 contains 13 residues. CDR3 in DNA: TGTGCCAGCAGCCTAACCAATCTGAATGAAGCTTTCTTT. It is translated as CASSLTNLNEAFF.

As regards this clonotype: A read error may produce the germline difference seen at one junction end. The chain joins TRBV9 to TRBJ2-6, with 8 bases that match TRBD1. The germline V gene encodes CDR1 SGDLS and CDR2 YYNGEE. The CDR3 consists of 18 residues. The CDR3 protein is CASSAGQGAHSGANDLTF. Written as DNA, the CDR3 is TGTGCCAGCAGCGCCGGGCAGGGGGCGCACTCTGGGGCCAACGACCTGACTTTC.

This clonotype was seen at least ten times. The chain uses TRBV5-1 and TRBJ2-2, with D maybe TRBD2 (6 bases). The CDR3 covers 16 residues. Germline V gives CDR1 SGHRS, CDR2 YFSETQ. V was pared by 4 bases and J by 4 bases, with 17 bases between. CDR3 amino acids: CASSPIGVAVTGELFF. In DNA, the CDR3 is TGCGCCAGCAGCCCGATTGGGGTAGCGGTCACCGGGGAGCTGTTTTTT.

This clonotype showed up many times. The V call is TRBV11-2, the J call TRBJ1-4; 9 bases agree with TRBD1. The CDR3 covers 13 residues. J lost 8 bases, V lost 4 bases, and 2 bases had no gene match. Germline-derived CDR1 and CDR2 are SGHAT and FQNNGV. In nucleotides, the CDR3 is TGTGCCAGCAGCTCAGGGACAGGGGAAAAACTGTTTTTT. Translation gives CASSSGTGEKLFF. The full variable domain, its missing parts supplied by reference TRBV11-2 and TRBJ1-4, is EAGVAQSPRYKIIEKRQSVAFWCNPISGHATLYWYQQILGQGPKLLIQFQNNGVVDDSQLPKDRFSAERLKGVDSTLKIQPAKLEDSAVYLCASSSGTGEKLFFGSGTQLSVL.

This clonotype was observed many times. V usage is TRBV2 and J usage is TRBJ2-2; 12 bases map to TRBD2. CDR3 size: 18 residues. After removal of 3 bases from V and 4 bases from J, the junction contained 9 bases not matched to a gene. Germline lookup yields CDR1 SNHLY and CDR2 FYNNEI. CDR3: CASSEGTSGYESTGELFF. DNA of the CDR3: TGTGCCAGCAGTGAGGGGACTAGCGGGTATGAATCCACCGGGGAGCTGTTTTTT. Filled out from reference TRBV2 and TRBJ2-2, the complete variable domain reads EPEVTQTPSHQVTQMGQEVILRCVPISNHLYFYWYRQILGQKVEFLVSFYNNEISEKSEIFDDQFSVERPDGSNFTLKIRSTKLEDSAMYFCASSEGTSGYESTGELFFGEGSRLTVL.

There are many counts of this clonotype. The chain is built from TRBV6-1 and TRBJ2-7, with 8 bases identical to TRBD1. CDR3 length equals 15 residues. CDR1 and CDR2 (germline): MNHNS, SASEGT. J was trimmed by 4 bases and V by 6 bases; bases with no gene match: 11. The CDR3 nucleotides read TGTGCCAGCAGGGACGGGACAGGCCCCTTTTACGAGCAGTACTTC. As protein: CASRDGTGPFYEQYF.

Only a few counts were recorded for this clonotype. The V call is TRBV5-5, the J call TRBJ2-7; 7 bases fit TRBD1. This CDR3 comprises 15 residues. V lost 2 bases to trimming and J lost 3 bases; unmatched junction nucleotides: 8. The germline V gene encodes CDR1 SGHKS and CDR2 YYEKEE (reference sequence). CDR3 nucleotides: TGTGCCAGCAGCTTTTTGGGACAGCTTGACTACGAGCAGTACTTC. Translating it yields CASSFLGQLDYEQYF.

V and J are TRBV6-1 and TRBJ2-7, with 10 positions matching TRBD2. Trimming cost V 6 bases and J 0 bases; bases outside gene matches: 8. Germline V gene sequence: CDR1 MNHNS, CDR2 SASEGT. The CDR3 consists of 16 residues. CDR3 residues: CASSPHGLAASYEQYF. CDR3 sequence (DNA): TGTGCCAGCAGCCCCCATGGACTAGCGGCCTCCTACGAGCAGTACTTC.

In DNA, the CDR3 is TGCGCCAGCAGCCCGCTAGCGGGCGGAGGTGGGGTTACAAATGAGCAGTTCTTC. It encodes CASSPLAGGGGVTNEQFF. The J gene is TRBJ2-1, the V gene TRBV4-1, with 8 bases lining up with TRBD2. V lost 4 bases, J lost 7 bases, and 18 bases stayed unmatched. The CDR3 extends over 18 amino acids. The V gene's germline CDR1 is MGHRA and CDR2 YSYEKL.

This clonotype was counted ten times or more. The rearrangement uses TRBV27 and TRBJ2-1; D unresolved. The CDR3 has 12 residues. V lost 3 bases and J lost 8, with 8 bases in between. Germline V gene data show CDR1 as MNHEY and CDR2 as SMNVEV (reference sequence). The CDR3 loop reads CASSFNVYEQFF. The CDR3 nucleotides read TGTGCCAGCAGTTTTAACGTCTATGAGCAGTTCTTC.

With respect to this clonotype: This may be a read error: a much more frequent sequence differs by one nucleotide. The genes are TRBV7-9 and TRBJ1-1; D gene uncertain. Germline V lookup: CDR1 SEHNR, CDR2 FQNEAQ (reference sequence). V lost 10 bases, J lost 2 bases, and 11 bases lay in between. The CDR3 consists of 12 residues. CDR3 region: CATTTINTEAFF. CDR3 DNA: TGTGCCACCACGACGATCAACACTGAAGCTTTCTTT.

This clonotype appeared many times. The chain links TRBV12-3 or TRBV12-4 to TRBJ2-7; a weak D match, TRBD1 (6 bases). V was cut by 0 bases and J by 3 bases, with 9 bases left in between. The CDR3 covers 14 residues. The DNA for the CDR3 is TGTGCCAGCAGTTTAGCGCAAGGGGGCTACGAGCAGTACTTC. As protein: CASSLAQGGYEQYF.

The rearrangement joins TRBV29-1 to TRBJ2-7, with TRBD2 matching over 11 bases. V shed 5 bases and J 6 bases; nucleotides not matched to a gene: 3. The CDR3 is made up of 12 amino acids. Germline CDR1 and CDR2: SQVTM and ANQGSEA. The CDR3 bases are TGCAGCGTTTATGGACTAGCGGGCGAGCAGTACTTC. Amino acid sequence: CSVYGLAGEQYF.

The chain has TRBV25-1 and TRBJ2-1; 7 nucleotides agree with TRBD1. V trimming: 4 bases; J trimming: 4 bases; junction bases outside the gene matches: 10. The germline CDR1 and CDR2 sequences are MGHDK and SYGVNS. This CDR3 is 16 amino acids long. This CDR3 is CASSGRRTGLYNEQFF. For the CDR3, the DNA is TGTGCCAGCAGTGGACGACGGACAGGTTTATACAATGAGCAGTTCTTC.

This clonotype was recorded at least ten times. The chain carries TRBV15 and TRBJ2-1; 8 nucleotides match TRBD2. Germline CDR1 reads LNHNV; CDR2 reads YYDKDF (reference sequence). The ends lost 5 bases at V and 5 bases at J; junction bases unmatched: 20. The CDR3 is made up of 19 amino acids. CDR3 coding DNA: TGTGCCACCAGCGGCAGACCCACCAGCCCGGGAGGGCCCCACAATGAGCAGTTCTTC. This gives the protein CATSGRPTSPGGPHNEQFF. Full variable domain (outside the CDR3, taken from reference TRBV15 and TRBJ2-1): DAMVIQNPRYQVTQFGKPVTLSCSQTLNHNVMYWYQQKSSQAPKLLFHYYDKDFNNEADTPDNFQSRRPNTSFCFLDIRSPGLGDTAMYLCATSGRPTSPGGPHNEQFFGPGTRLTVL.

Ten or more counts support this clonotype. The rearrangement uses TRBV27 and TRBJ2-7, with 9 bases fitting TRBD2. J gave up 0 bases and V 5 bases, and 2 bases lay outside the gene matches. The germline V gene has CDR1 MNHEY and CDR2 SMNVEV (reference sequence). The CDR3 covers 14 residues. DNA of the CDR3: TGTGCCAGCAGTATTAGCGGGAGCTCCTACGAGCAGTACTTC. Its protein product is CASSISGSSYEQYF.

This clonotype came up many times. The chain links TRBV7-4 to TRBJ1-5; no clear D gene. Trimming shortened V by 5 bases and J by 2 bases, and 13 bases separated the two germline ends. This CDR3 spans 15 amino acids. Germline assignment: CDR1 SGHVT and CDR2 SQSDAQ. CDR3: CASSAGLGGNQPQHF. In DNA form, the CDR3 reads TGTGCCAGCAGCGCCGGACTTGGAGGCAATCAGCCCCAGCATTTT. The variable domain in full, completed from reference TRBV7-4 and TRBJ1-5, reads GAGVSQSPRYKVAKRGRDVALRCDSISGHVTLYWYRQTLGQGSEVLTYSQSDAQRDKSGRPSGRFSAERPERSVSTLKIQRTEQGDSAVYLCASSAGLGGNQPQHFGDGTRLSIL.

This clonotype showed up many times. The chain recombines TRBV30 with TRBJ2-7, with D uncertain. The germline V gene has CDR1 GTSNPN and CDR2 SVGIG (reference sequence). V gave up 3 bases and J gave up 2 bases, with 14 bases separating them. The CDR3 consists of 14 residues. The CDR3 is CAWRTGPKTYEQYF. As DNA, the CDR3 is TGTGCCTGGAGGACCGGGCCAAAAACCTACGAGCAGTACTTC. Filled out from reference TRBV30 and TRBJ2-7, the complete variable domain reads SQTIHQWPATLVQPVGSPLSLECTVEGTSNPNLYWYRQAAGRGLQLLFYSVGIGQISSEVPQNLSASRPQDRQFILSSKKLLLSDSGFYLCAWRTGPKTYEQYFGPGTRLTVT.

In this sample, this clonotype turned up many times. The chain employs TRBV11-2 and TRBJ2-3; 8 nucleotides line up with TRBD1. V lost 5 bases to trimming and J lost 7 bases; unmatched junction nucleotides: 11. The CDR3 is 15 residues long. CDR1 is SGHAT, CDR2 FQNNGV, per germline. The CDR3 region is CASSRDLGQANTQYF. In nucleotides, the CDR3 is TGTGCCAGCAGCCGAGACCTGGGACAGGCGAATACGCAGTATTTT.

Many counts were recorded for this clonotype. The chain employs TRBV25-1 and TRBJ1-2, with D possibly matching TRBD1 (5 bases). The CDR3 loop spans 13 amino acids. V was trimmed by 4 bases and J by 4 bases, leaving 10 bases between them. CDR1 and CDR2 (germline): MGHDK, SYGVNS. The CDR3 region has the DNA TGTGCCAGCAGTGGTCAGGGAGTCTATGGCTACACCTTC. This translates into CASSGQGVYGYTF.

Regarding this clonotype: Mismatch with germline at one junction end may stem from a read error. V is TRBV6-5 and J is TRBJ2-1, with D perhaps matching TRBD2 (6 bases). Germline CDR1 is MNHEY and CDR2 is SVGAGI. CDR3 length equals 16 residues. The CDR3 is CAISSLGGTSYNEQFF. For the CDR3, the DNA is TGTGCCATCAGTTCTCTGGGCGGGACCTCCTACAATGAGCAGTTCTTC.

The CDR3: CASSAPAPYEQFF. The CDR3, as DNA: TGTGCCAGCAGTGCCCCCGCCCCATATGAGCAGTTCTTC. This chain uses TRBV12-3 or TRBV12-4 with TRBJ2-1; D not certain. The V end was cut by 5 bases, the J end by 8 bases, with 13 bases between. The CDR3 is made up of 13 amino acids.

This clonotype was counted at least ten times. V usage is TRBV20-1 and J usage is TRBJ2-3, with D uncertain. The CDR3 loop spans 13 amino acids. The V gene lost 3 bases and the J gene lost 1 base, with 8 bases spanning the gap. Germline-derived CDR1 and CDR2 are DFQATT and SNEGSKA (reference sequence). The CDR3 bases are TGCAGTGCTAGGGGGTTTGGCACAGATACGCAGTATTTT. Its protein is CSARGFGTDTQYF.

This clonotype was counted at least ten times. The gene calls are TRBV20-1 and TRBJ1-6, with TRBD1 matching over 10 bases. The length of the CDR3 is 18 residues. The V segment lost 6 bases and the J segment 4 bases; nucleotides outside the gene matches: 15. Germline CDR1 and CDR2: DFQATT and SNEGSKA (reference sequence). The CDR3 coding sequence is TGCAGTGCAATGGGACAGGGGAAGGGTACCCTGTATAATTCACCCCTCCACTTT. Amino acid sequence: CSAMGQGKGTLYNSPLHF.

About this clonotype: A read error may explain this, as a much larger clone is one base away. V usage is TRBV30 and J usage is TRBJ2-1, with 12 nucleotides matching TRBD2. The CDR3 consists of 16 residues. The V gene's germline CDR1 is GTSNPN and CDR2 SVGIG (reference sequence). CDR3 nucleotides: TGTGCCTGGAGTGGGGCTAGCGGGAGGGCCTACAATGAGCAGTTATTC. This codes for CAWSGASGRAYNEQLF.

This clonotype was recorded many times. The chain is built from TRBV29-1 and TRBJ2-7, with a weak D call TRBD2 (5 bases). V shed 1 base and J shed 4 bases, with 11 bases lying between them. Germline V gives CDR1 SQVTM, CDR2 ANQGSEA. CDR3 length equals 13 residues. The CDR3 reads CSVEGGLGYEQYF. DNA for the CDR3: TGCAGCGTTGAAGGAGGACTCGGGTACGAGCAGTACTTC.

For this clonotype: The junction and the germline gene differ at one end; a read error may be behind it. The chain has TRBV9 and TRBJ2-1; TRBD2 matches 10 bases. CDR3 length: 15 residues. CDR1 SGDLS and CDR2 YYNGEE come from the germline V gene. In nucleotides, the CDR3 is TGTGCCAGCAGCGTAGCACTAGCGGGGAACAATGTGCAGTTCTTC. Amino acid sequence: CASSVALAGNNVQFF.

Of note for this clonotype: This may be a read error: a much more frequent sequence differs by one nucleotide. The chain joins TRBV11-1 to TRBJ2-7, with 7 bases matching TRBD2. Per germline, CDR1 SGHAT and CDR2 FQDESV (reference sequence). This CDR3 is built from 17 residues. The CDR3: CTSSLSMLAARSYEQYF. Here the CDR3 DNA reads TGTACCAGCAGCTTAAGTATGCTAGCGGCCCGCTCCTACGAGCAGTACTTC.

In this sample, this clonotype turned up many times. The chain carries TRBV20-1 and TRBJ2-1; tentative D call: TRBD2 (6 bases). The CDR3 loop spans 16 amino acids. Germline V CDR1 and CDR2: DFQATT, SNEGSKA (reference sequence). Trimming took 3 bases from V and 0 from J, leaving 15 bases between them. The chain's CDR3 is CSARSSEGSSYNEQFF. CDR3 sequence (DNA): TGCAGTGCTAGGTCTAGCGAGGGGAGCTCCTACAATGAGCAGTTCTTC.

At least ten counts were recorded for this clonotype. The J gene is TRBJ2-2, the V gene TRBV5-6, with 8 positions matching TRBD2. Per the germline V gene, CDR1 is SGHDT and CDR2 is YYEEEE. J lost 5 bases, V lost 0 bases, and 6 bases had no gene match. The CDR3 loop spans 16 amino acids. The CDR3 protein is CASSLEAGGRTGELFF. The CDR3 coding sequence is TGTGCCAGCAGCTTGGAGGCGGGAGGCAGGACCGGGGAGCTGTTTTTT.